This T cell receptor (beta chain) was sequenced in a study of shared clonotypes between healthy human individuals. Broader study findings: Naive CD4 clonotypes overlapped across a few donors at roughly 5%.

A word on this clone: Its antigen remains unidentified.

Study processing details: Owing to the provision of junction-only sequences devoid of quality scores by immunoSEQ, filtering differed. Clones were sequenced by immunoSEQ multiplex PCR, and TCRdb holds only the in-frame ones, with some missing. V and J calls plus clone size are reproduced from that table; the DNA served to infer D and trimming. There are roughly 700,000 clones in the sample; approximately 79% occur only once, and less than 2% lies in the top ten. The CDR3 spans 13 residues. Germline CDR1 is KGHSH and CDR2 is LQKENI. V dropped 3 bases and J dropped 1 base, with 6 bases sitting between them.

The chain uses TRBV18 and TRBJ1-1; no firm D call. The receptor comes from a woman under 40 in good health. The specimen was memory CD4+ T cells sorted from blood. Indicated subset: CD45RA-negative fraction. CDR3 protein: CASSPHKNTEAFF. CDR3 nucleotides: TGTGCCAGCTCACCCCACAAGAACACTGAAGCTTTCTTT.